The rows below give T cell receptor beta chains drawn from one sample of a study of naive and memory T cell subsets. TCRdb reprocessed the UMI-ligation and nested PCR reads via MiXCR and lists one record per CDR3 protein. The table lists roughly 97,000 distinct CDR3 sequences, about 14% of them singletons. The sample taken for sequencing was naive CD8+ T cells from blood. Source of these receptors: a human donor in good health. Both conserved end residues are part of each CDR3. D genes are given only for firm matches. Rows may omit the clone size; those that give it use once, few, many or a size class.

>TRBD2|TRBJ2-1|.|TRBV7-8|17
CASSAPGLAGGRGEQFF
TGTGCCAGCAGCGCACCGGGACTAGCGGGGGGTCGGGGTGAGCAGTTCTTC
>TRBD1|TRBJ1-2|.|TRBV12-3/TRBV12-4|14
CASSLGTGGNGYTF
TGTGCCAGCAGTTTGGGGACAGGGGGTAATGGCTACACCTTC
>TRBD1|TRBJ2-3|few|TRBV28|16
CASSSPTGSSTDTQYF
TGTGCCAGCAGTTCCCCGACAGGGTCTAGCACAGATACGCAGTATTTT
>.|TRBJ2-7|many|TRBV6-6|14
CATYVPGETYEQYF
TGTGCCACATACGTGCCGGGGGAAACCTACGAGCAGTACTTC
>TRBD1|TRBJ2-7|few|TRBV29-1|14
CSVEAGQGIHEQYF
TGCAGCGTTGAAGCCGGACAGGGGATCCACGAGCAGTACTTC
>TRBD1|TRBJ1-2|.|TRBV27|17
CASSLSPSGQGPGGYTF
TGTGCCAGCAGTTTATCCCCGTCGGGACAGGGGCCGGGTGGCTACACCTTC
>.|TRBJ1-2|.|TRBV12-3/TRBV12-4|14
CASRITGGPDGYTF
TGTGCCAGCAGAATAACGGGTGGACCAGATGGCTACACCTTC
>TRBD1|TRBJ2-3|many|TRBV28|14
CASRDRTGTDTQYF
TGTGCCAGCAGGGACCGGACAGGGACAGATACGCAGTATTTT
>.|TRBJ1-4|once|TRBV5-5|16
CASSPISGGTNEKLFF
TGTGCCAGCAGCCCCATTTCGGGGGGCACTAATGAAAAACTGTTTTTT
>TRBD2|TRBJ2-2|many|TRBV28|16
CASSLRTSRNTGELFF
TGTGCCAGCAGTTTAAGGACTAGCAGGAACACCGGGGAGCTGTTTTTT
>.|TRBJ2-4|many|TRBV20-1|16
CSASRLDPLAKNIQYF
TGCAGTGCTAGCAGGTTGGACCCTTTAGCCAAAAACATTCAGTACTTC
>TRBD1|TRBJ1-2|.|TRBV12-3/TRBV12-4|14
CASSRTGAQAGYTF
TGTGCCAGCAGCCGTACAGGGGCCCAGGCTGGCTACACCTTC
>.|TRBJ2-3|.|TRBV9|14
CASSVAQGGDTQYF
TGTGCCAGCAGCGTAGCCCAGGGAGGAGATACGCAGTATTTT
>.|TRBJ2-1|.|TRBV5-6|18
CASSFGEASAVGYNEQFF
TGTGCCAGCAGCTTTGGAGAGGCATCGGCGGTAGGTTACAATGAGCAGTTCTTC
>TRBD1|TRBJ2-7|.|TRBV20-1|15
CSARGLDRRTYEQYF
TGCAGTGCTAGGGGCCTGGACAGGCGAACCTACGAGCAGTACTTC
>.|TRBJ2-3|.|TRBV11-2|13
CASSLRTTDTRYF
TGTGCCAGCAGCCTAAGAACCACAGATACGCGGTATTTT
>TRBD1|TRBJ1-3|.|TRBV13|15
CASSATGTAGNTIYF
TGTGCCAGCAGCGCGACCGGGACAGCTGGAAACACCATATATTTT
>TRBD2|TRBJ2-1|few|TRBV12-3/TRBV12-4|18
CASSFPVAGGSSGNEQFF
TGTGCCAGCAGTTTCCCTGTAGCGGGAGGGTCCTCGGGCAATGAGCAGTTCTTC
>.|TRBJ2-1|many|TRBV7-2|15
CASSLGLVSKGEQFF
TGTGCCAGCAGCTTAGGACTAGTCTCTAAGGGTGAGCAGTTCTTC
>.|TRBJ2-3|many|TRBV29-1|12
CSVEGFTDTQYF
TGCAGCGTTGAGGGCTTCACAGATACGCAGTATTTT